These T cell receptor beta chains were read from a single sample in a study of blood T cell repertoires in COVID-19. The table came from immunoSEQ multiplex PCR; TCRdb's copy has only in-frame clones and leaves some out. This table holds approximately 470,000 clones, 80% to 90% found once. Sequencing was carried out using peripheral blood. Receptors originate from a human donor in a cohort sampled during active COVID-19. The conserved cysteine and the conserved F or W are not part of the CDR3 here.

length: 15; V: TRBV7-2; CDR3: ASSSTGTGREYNEQF
length: 14; V: TRBV11-2; CDR3: ASSLARQIRNYGYT
length: 14; V: TRBV5-4; CDR3: ASSRLDGANYNEQF
length: 10; V: TRBV12-3/TRBV12-4; CDR3: ASSLQGATQH
length: 13; V: TRBV27; CDR3: ASSLGTPFSYEQY
length: 12; V: TRBV19; CDR3: ASSLRASGNTIY
length: 14; V: TRBV10-1; CDR3: ASSESEGSTYNEQF
length: 13; V: TRBV30; CDR3: AARLRGNPRDEQY
length: 11; V: TRBV2; CDR3: ASSVLAGETQY
length: 11; V: TRBV30; CDR3: AWNQGANTEAF
length: 13; V: TRBV6-5; CDR3: ASNPLAGAKETQY
length: 12; V: TRBV30; CDR3: AWSGSSPNQPQH
length: 13; V: TRBV3-1/TRBV3-2; CDR3: ASSQASGSTDTQY
length: 10; V: TRBV28; CDR3: ASSFSVYEQY
length: 14; V: TRBV19; CDR3: ASRSGADLFNSPLH
length: 14; V: TRBV4-1; CDR3: ASSQGSSGRSETQY
length: 14; V: TRBV5-1; CDR3: ASSLADLAGVNEQF
length: 13; V: TRBV21-1; CDR3: ASSRRGKSYNEQF